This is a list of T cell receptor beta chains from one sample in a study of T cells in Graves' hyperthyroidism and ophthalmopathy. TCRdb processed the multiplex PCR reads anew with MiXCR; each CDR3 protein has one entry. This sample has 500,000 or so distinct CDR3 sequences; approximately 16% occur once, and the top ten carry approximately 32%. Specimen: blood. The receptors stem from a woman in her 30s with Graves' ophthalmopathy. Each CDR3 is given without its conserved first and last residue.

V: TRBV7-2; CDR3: ASSLGASDYEQY
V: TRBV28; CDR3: ASMVPRGVYGYT
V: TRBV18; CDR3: ASSPFSYEQY
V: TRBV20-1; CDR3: SARGGTGTGQPQH
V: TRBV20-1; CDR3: SAQDNQPQH
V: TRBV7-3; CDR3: ASSLLGQSTDTQY
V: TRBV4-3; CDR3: ASSQDSTGYSSYNEQF
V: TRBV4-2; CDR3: ASSQASGVTDTQY
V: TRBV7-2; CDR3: ASSDTGTRSYEQY
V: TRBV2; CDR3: ASSGYGRSSYNEQF